This is a list of T cell receptor beta chains from one sample in a study of T-cell reconstitution after alpha-beta-depleted transplantation in children. TCRdb reprocessed the PCR reads with MiXCR, giving one entry per CDR3 protein. The repertoire holds 800,000 to 1,000,000 distinct CDR3 sequences, with about 29% as singletons. The input for sequencing was PBMCs, mostly from graft donor cells, taken 360 days after TCRalphabeta/CD19-depleted stem cell transplant. These receptors originate from a boy under three years old who had a stem cell transplant for SCID, so the T cells may come from the graft donor. The CDR3 runs from the conserved cysteine through the conserved F or W. A D gene is named only where the DNA matches it firmly. Clone sizes are given selectively: once, few, many, or a class where the clone is expanded.

J | size | V | D | DNA | CDR3
TRBJ1-5 | few | TRBV20-1 | . | TGCAGTGCTAGTGGGGACAGCAATCAGCCCCAGCATTTT | CSASGDSNQPQHF
TRBJ2-7 | few | TRBV28 | . | TGTGCCAGCAGTTCCCAATGGGGGGACTACGAGCAGTACTTC | CASSSQWGDYEQYF
TRBJ2-1 | few | TRBV3-1 | . | TGTGCCAGCAGCCAAGGGGTCGGGCGAAATGAGCAGTTCTTC | CASSQGVGRNEQFF
TRBJ2-1 | . | TRBV28 | TRBD1 | TGTGCCAGCAGTACCCGGGACAGACTCAATGAGCAGTTCTTC | CASSTRDRLNEQFF
TRBJ1-1 | . | TRBV5-1 | . | TGCGCCAGCAGCTCCGGTGCGGGTACTGAAGCTTTCTTT | CASSSGAGTEAFF
TRBJ1-2 | few | TRBV6-5 | . | TGTGCCAGCAGCCCTCCCCCGGGATCCTTCTTC | CASSPPPGSFF
TRBJ2-3 | . | TRBV5-1 | TRBD2 | TGCGCCAGCAGTACCGGACTAGCGGGAAACACAGATACGCAGTATTTT | CASSTGLAGNTDTQYF
TRBJ2-1 | few | TRBV20-1 | TRBD2 | TGCAGTGCTTCGACTAGCGGACGAATTAGCTCCTACAATGAGCAGTTCTTC | CSASTSGRISSYNEQFF
TRBJ2-1 | . | TRBV6-4 | . | TGTGCCAGCAGTGAACTCGCGAACCCCTACAATGAGCAGTTCTTC | CASSELANPYNEQFF
TRBJ2-1 | . | TRBV6-1 | TRBD2 | TGTGCCAGCAGTCCTACTGCGACTAGCGGGGGCTCCTACAATGAGCAGTTCTTC | CASSPTATSGGSYNEQFF
TRBJ2-7 | . | TRBV7-3 | . | TGTGCCAGCAGCTTAACCCCGGGTACCGAGCAGTACTTC | CASSLTPGTEQYF
TRBJ2-2 | . | TRBV18 | . | TGTGCCAGCTCACCAATCGGGGGCGTGAACACCGGGGAGCTGTTTTTT | CASSPIGGVNTGELFF
TRBJ2-1 | . | TRBV2 | . | TGTGCCAGCAGTCGACCGAAGACAGGCCGCTCCTACAATGAGCAGTTCTTC | CASSRPKTGRSYNEQFF
TRBJ2-7 | few | TRBV20-1 | TRBD2 | TGCAGTGCTAGTAGGACTAGTAATTTTTACGAGCAGTACTTC | CSASRTSNFYEQYF
TRBJ2-5 | . | TRBV12-3/TRBV12-4 | . | TGTGCCAGCAGTTTCGGGGGTCCTAAATACTTC | CASSFGGPKYF
TRBJ2-5 | . | TRBV6-1 | TRBD1 | TGTGCCAGCAGAGCGGGACAGGGTTCGAAGACCCAGTACTTC | CASRAGQGSKTQYF
TRBJ2-2 | . | TRBV9 | . | TGTGCCAGCAGCGTAGTCGGGGGGCTGGACACCGGGGAGCTGTTTTTT | CASSVVGGLDTGELFF
TRBJ1-6 | few | TRBV4-2 | . | TGTGCCAGCAGCCAAGATCCTCTCGCCAGGGGAGGTTCACCCCTCCACTTT | CASSQDPLARGGSPLHF
TRBJ1-6 | few | TRBV19 | . | TGTGCCAGTAGTATACCGGGACGGAATTCACCCCTCCACTTT | CASSIPGRNSPLHF
TRBJ2-3 | . | TRBV7-2 | TRBD2 | TGTGCCAGCAGCCCCCGGACTAGCTCGGATACGCAGTATTTT | CASSPRTSSDTQYF
TRBJ2-7 | . | TRBV4-1 | . | TGCGCCAGCAGCCAAGTGGGCGGAACCTACGAGCAGTACTTC | CASSQVGGTYEQYF
TRBJ2-7 | few | TRBV12-3/TRBV12-4 | TRBD1 | TGTGCCAGCAGTCTGGGACAGGGGGTGTGGGAGCAGTACTTC | CASSLGQGVWEQYF
TRBJ1-2 | . | TRBV12-3/TRBV12-4 | . | TGTGCCAGCAGGATACAGGGAGGGGCCAACTATGGCTACACCTTC | CASRIQGGANYGYTF
TRBJ1-6 | . | TRBV20-1 | . | TGCAGTGCTAGTTCCTTAGGGGGAGAGGGAAATTCACCCCTCCACTTT | CSASSLGGEGNSPLHF
TRBJ2-3 | . | TRBV4-1 | . | TGCGCCAGAAGCCAAGGTCACCCAAACACAGATACGCAGTATTTT | CARSQGHPNTDTQYF
TRBJ2-7 | few | TRBV18 | TRBD2 | TGTGCCAGCTCACCCGTACGAAGCGGGGGGGCGGGCGAGCAGTACTTC | CASSPVRSGGAGEQYF
TRBJ2-7 | few | TRBV20-1 | TRBD1 | TGCAGTGCTATCCCCGGACAGGGATACCCCTACGAGCAGTACTTC | CSAIPGQGYPYEQYF
TRBJ2-3 | . | TRBV5-1 | TRBD2 | TGCGCCAGCAGCTTGGCCGGGGGGGCTCAGTCGGATACGCAGTATTTT | CASSLAGGAQSDTQYF
TRBJ2-7 | few | TRBV5-1 | . | TGCGCCAGCAGCTTGTATATGACTAGTGGATCCTACGAGCAGTACTTC | CASSLYMTSGSYEQYF
TRBJ2-3 | few | TRBV20-1 | . | TGCAGTGCTAGAGACCCTAAGAAGGGCGGGAGCACAGATACGCAGTATTTT | CSARDPKKGGSTDTQYF